This T cell receptor beta chain was sequenced during a study of human T cells and chemical hapten exposure. Whole-study context: Doses of diphenylcyclopropenone went to the patients' scalps weekly throughout the approximately 22-week study.

The time point here: pre-sensitization, week 0. As for treatment: therapeutic diphenylcyclopropenone sensitization with weekly scalp DPC. Notes on this clonotype: No antigen is known for it. At one end, the junction sequence differs from germline, possibly due to a read error.

CDR3 length: 15 residues. Individual cDNA molecules received unique molecular identifiers in the library. TCRdb processed the RACE reads anew with MiXCR; each CDR3 protein has one entry. The top ten hold 1.6% of the sample, which has about 110,000 distinct CDR3 sequences, less than 15% seen once. Study results and limitations: In the PT1 data, expanded TCR counts showed a positive correlation with patch test score. The number of TCRs over 1 in 1000 frequency stayed unchanged after DPC.

The J gene is TRBJ2-3, the V gene TRBV12-3 or TRBV12-4; 9 bases map to TRBD2. The receptor's source is a woman in her 50s with alopecia areata. Some clones in this sample may be carry-over from other donors' samples. The specimen was whole blood, collected in connection with sensitization to the hapten diphenylcyclopropenone (DPC). CDR3 region: CASSVAGAGTDTQYF. The DNA of the CDR3 is TGTGCCAGCAGTGTAGCGGGAGCGGGCACAGATACGCAGTATTTT.